This is a list of T cell receptor beta chains from one sample in a study of blood T cells in healthy people across ages. TCRdb recomputed calls from the 5' RACE reads with MiXCR, one row per CDR3 protein. This sample carries over 1,500,000 distinct CDR3 sequences, about two fifths of them seen once, and the ten largest clones take 23%. Sequences were obtained from blood. These receptors were obtained from a human donor in good health. Both conserved end residues are part of each CDR3. D genes are given only for firm matches. Not all rows give a size; the values are once, few, many and, for expanded clones, a class.

CDR3aa,CDR3nt,abundance,j_gene,v_gene,d_gene
CAISRTGATNEKLFF,TGTGCCATCAGCCGAACAGGGGCAACTAATGAAAAACTGTTTTTT,-,TRBJ1-4,TRBV10-3,TRBD1
CASRTDFSYNEQFF,TGTGCCAGTAGGACAGACTTCTCCTACAATGAGCAGTTCTTC,-,TRBJ2-1,TRBV12-3/TRBV12-4,-
CASSPDRILYNEQFF,TGTGCCAGCTCACCGGACAGAATCCTTTACAATGAGCAGTTCTTC,-,TRBJ2-1,TRBV18,-
CSAAQGLAGYQYF,TGCAGTGCTGCCCAGGGACTAGCGGGTTACCAGTACTTC,few,TRBJ2-5,TRBV20-1,TRBD2
CSVYVRGAVQHTQYF,TGCAGCGTATATGTAAGGGGGGCGGTCCAGCATACGCAGTATTTT,-,TRBJ2-3,TRBV29-1,-
CASRPDRGGEQFF,TGTGCCAGCAGACCAGACAGGGGTGGTGAGCAGTTCTTC,-,TRBJ2-1,TRBV13,TRBD1
CASSDQWKGWSSPLHF,TGTGCCAGCAGTGATCAATGGAAGGGTTGGAGTTCACCCCTCCACTTT,once,TRBJ1-6,TRBV25-1,-
CASSQSTGAYGYTF,TGCGCCAGCAGCCAATCCACAGGGGCCTATGGCTACACCTTC,few,TRBJ1-2,TRBV4-1,TRBD1
CASSLAGTVNEQFF,TGTGCCAGCAGCTTGGCAGGTACTGTGAATGAGCAGTTCTTC,few,TRBJ2-1,TRBV11-2,-
CASSLMSRGPTQYF,TGTGCCAGCAGTTTGATGTCGAGGGGACCGACCCAGTACTTC,few,TRBJ2-5,TRBV27,-
CASSIAGMNTEAFF,TGTGCCAGCAGCATCGCAGGGATGAACACTGAAGCTTTCTTT,-,TRBJ1-1,TRBV7-2,-
CASSEGGHEQYF,TGTGCCAGCAGCGAGGGGGGGCACGAGCAGTACTTC,few,TRBJ2-7,TRBV9,-
CATGTERYNEQFF,TGTGCCACTGGGACGGAGAGGTACAATGAGCAGTTCTTC,-,TRBJ2-1,TRBV10-3,-
CASGRGPFYEQYF,TGCGCCAGCGGCAGGGGGCCATTCTACGAGCAGTACTTC,few,TRBJ2-7,TRBV4-1,TRBD1
CASSLGARGAYEQYF,TGCGCCAGCAGCTTGGGTGCGAGAGGTGCCTACGAGCAGTACTTC,-,TRBJ2-7,TRBV5-1,-
CASRPGTVTYEQYF,TGTGCCAGCAGACCCGGGACAGTAACCTACGAGCAGTACTTC,-,TRBJ2-7,TRBV27,TRBD1
CSASTSGGNEQYF,TGCAGTGCCTCGACTAGCGGGGGGAACGAGCAGTACTTC,-,TRBJ2-7,TRBV20-1,TRBD2
CASSGQGDRGSYEQYF,TGTGCCAGCAGTGGCCAGGGTGACAGGGGATCCTACGAGCAGTACTTC,-,TRBJ2-7,TRBV28,TRBD1
CASSVTGGNMDEQFF,TGTGCCAGCAGCGTAACGGGGGGGAATATGGATGAGCAGTTCTTC,-,TRBJ2-1,TRBV9,TRBD2
CASSPDRAGGELFF,TGTGCCAGCAGCCCAGACAGGGCCGGCGGGGAGCTGTTTTTT,-,TRBJ2-2,TRBV7-2,TRBD1
CASSQGGWTNTEAFF,TGCGCCAGCAGCCAAGGGGGGTGGACGAACACTGAAGCTTTCTTT,-,TRBJ1-1,TRBV4-1,-
CATRPGGSTDTQYF,TGTGCCACCAGACCGGGGGGGAGCACAGATACGCAGTATTTT,-,TRBJ2-3,TRBV15,TRBD2
CASSQVQSSGTEAFF,TGTGCCAGCAGCCAAGTTCAGTCCTCGGGCACTGAAGCTTTCTTT,few,TRBJ1-1,TRBV4-2,-
CASSKGQRTNTEAFF,TGTGCCAGCAGTAAGGGGCAGAGAACTAACACTGAAGCTTTCTTT,-,TRBJ1-1,TRBV12-3/TRBV12-4,-
CSVESGAADNEQFF,TGCAGCGTTGAAAGCGGGGCCGCGGACAATGAGCAGTTCTTC,-,TRBJ2-1,TRBV29-1,TRBD2
CASSVARDLSYNEQYF,TGTGCCAGCAGCGTAGCTCGTGACCTATCCTACAATGAGCAGTACTTC,-,TRBJ2-4,TRBV9,-
CASSLTQNTGELFF,TGCGCCAGCAGCCTTACACAGAACACCGGGGAGCTGTTTTTT,-,TRBJ2-2,TRBV5-1,-
CASSDLADGQEQYF,TGTGCCAGCAGTGACCTAGCGGACGGACAAGAGCAGTACTTC,-,TRBJ2-7,TRBV12-3/TRBV12-4,TRBD2
CAISDKSYGYTF,TGTGCCATCAGTGATAAAAGCTATGGCTACACCTTC,-,TRBJ1-2,TRBV10-3,-
CASSSIPGALNEQFF,TGTGCCAGCAGTTCGATCCCGGGAGCTCTCAATGAGCAGTTCTTC,-,TRBJ2-1,TRBV6-1,-
CASSRASGTGSPYF,TGTGCCAGCAGTCGCGCCTCCGGGACAGGGAGCCCGTACTTC,-,TRBJ2-7,TRBV12-3/TRBV12-4,TRBD1
CASSGDWGGYTF,TGTGCCAGCAGTGGCGACTGGGGTGGCTACACCTTC,-,TRBJ1-2,TRBV12-3/TRBV12-4,-
CASSPLITERNTGELFF,TGTGCCAGCAGTCCCTTGATAACAGAAAGGAACACCGGGGAGCTGTTTTTT,-,TRBJ2-2,TRBV12-3/TRBV12-4,-
CASRGPGTENIQYF,TGTGCCAGCAGAGGCCCCGGGACAGAAAACATTCAGTACTTC,few,TRBJ2-4,TRBV28,TRBD1
CAGSLRSSNSYEQYF,TGTGCCGGCAGCTTAAGGTCTTCTAACTCCTACGAGCAGTACTTC,-,TRBJ2-7,TRBV7-2,-
CASSPGTGGLPQHF,TGCGCCAGCAGCCCGGGGACAGGGGGGTTGCCCCAGCATTTT,-,TRBJ1-5,TRBV5-1,TRBD1
CATSDLWDREKLFF,TGTGCCACCAGTGATTTGTGGGATCGTGAAAAACTGTTTTTT,few,TRBJ1-4,TRBV24-1,-
CASSLQLREKLFF,TGTGCCAGCAGTTTACAGTTACGGGAAAAACTGTTTTTT,-,TRBJ1-4,TRBV12-3/TRBV12-4,-
CASSLRQAPSAETQYF,TGTGCCAGCAGCTTGAGACAGGCGCCTAGCGCAGAGACCCAGTACTTC,-,TRBJ2-5,TRBV5-5,-
CASSLGSGRTDTQYF,TGTGCCAGCAGCTTGGGTAGCGGACGCACAGATACGCAGTATTTT,few,TRBJ2-3,TRBV5-6,-
CASSLDGSNTEAFF,TGCGCCAGCAGCTTGGACGGCTCGAACACTGAAGCTTTCTTT,few,TRBJ1-1,TRBV5-1,-
CASSPTGTRPLNYGYTF,TGCGCCAGCAGCCCCACAGGGACCCGACCACTTAACTATGGCTACACCTTC,few,TRBJ1-2,TRBV4-3,-